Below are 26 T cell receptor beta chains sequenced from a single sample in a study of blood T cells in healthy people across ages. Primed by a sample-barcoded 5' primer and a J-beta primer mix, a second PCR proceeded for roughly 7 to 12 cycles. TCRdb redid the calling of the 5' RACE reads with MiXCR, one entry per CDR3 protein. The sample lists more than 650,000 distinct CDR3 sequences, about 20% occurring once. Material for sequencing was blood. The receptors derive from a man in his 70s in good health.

DNA for the CDR3: TGTGCCAGCAGCGTACTGGACATCCCCGACACCGGGGAGCTGTTTTTT. Amino acids: CASSVLDIPDTGELFF. The chain carries TRBV9 and TRBJ2-2; D might be TRBD1 (5 bases). The CDR3 runs to 16 residues. Germline CDR1 reads SGDLS; CDR2 reads YYNGEE. Trimming removed 1 base from V and 3 bases from J, with 13 bases in between.

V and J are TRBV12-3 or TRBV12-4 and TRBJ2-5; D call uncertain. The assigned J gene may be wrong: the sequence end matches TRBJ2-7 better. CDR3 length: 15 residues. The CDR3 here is CASSFGSLSSYEQYF. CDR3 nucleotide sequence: TGTGCCAGCAGTTTCGGATCACTCAGCTCCTACGAGCAGTACTTC.

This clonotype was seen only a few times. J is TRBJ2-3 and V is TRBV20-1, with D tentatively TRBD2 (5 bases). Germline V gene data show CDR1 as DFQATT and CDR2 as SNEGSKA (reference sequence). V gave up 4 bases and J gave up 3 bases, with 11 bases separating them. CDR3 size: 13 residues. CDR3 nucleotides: TGCAGTGCTACGACTACCCAAACAGATACGCAGTATTTT. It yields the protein CSATTTQTDTQYF.

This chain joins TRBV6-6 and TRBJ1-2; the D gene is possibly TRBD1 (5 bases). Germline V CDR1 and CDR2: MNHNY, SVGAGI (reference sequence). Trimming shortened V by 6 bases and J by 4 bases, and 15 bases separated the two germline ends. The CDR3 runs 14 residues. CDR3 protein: CASSLLGAVYGYTF. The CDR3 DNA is TGTGCCAGCAGCCTATTAGGGGCGGTCTATGGCTACACCTTC.

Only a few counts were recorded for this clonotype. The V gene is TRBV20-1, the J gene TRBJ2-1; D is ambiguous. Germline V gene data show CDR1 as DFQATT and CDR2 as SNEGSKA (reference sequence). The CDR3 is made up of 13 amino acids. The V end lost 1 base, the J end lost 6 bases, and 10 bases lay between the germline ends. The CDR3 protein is CSARGPLGNEQFF. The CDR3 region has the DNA TGCAGTGCTAGAGGGCCCCTCGGCAATGAGCAGTTCTTC.

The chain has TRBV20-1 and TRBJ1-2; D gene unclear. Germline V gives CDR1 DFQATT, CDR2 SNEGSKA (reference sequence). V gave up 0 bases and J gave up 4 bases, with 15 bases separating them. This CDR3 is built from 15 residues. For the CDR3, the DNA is TGCAGTGCTAGAGACGCCCGCGGTGAGCTCTATGGCTACACCTTC. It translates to CSARDARGELYGYTF.

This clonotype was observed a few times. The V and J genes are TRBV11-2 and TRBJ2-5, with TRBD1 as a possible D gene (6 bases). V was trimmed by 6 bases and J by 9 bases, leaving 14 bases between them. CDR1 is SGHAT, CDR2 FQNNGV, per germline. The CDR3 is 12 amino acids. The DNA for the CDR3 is TGTGCCAGCAGGGGGGACACGGAGGCCCAGTACTTC. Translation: CASRGDTEAQYF.

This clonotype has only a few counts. CDR3 amino acids: CASKTMTGFGYQPQHF. The CDR3 region has the DNA TGTGCCAGCAAAACTATGACAGGGTTCGGGTATCAGCCCCAGCATTTT. The chain couples TRBV6-1 to TRBJ1-5, with TRBD1 matching over 7 bases. Germline loops: CDR1 MNHNS, CDR2 SASEGT. V lost 7 bases, J lost 5 bases, and 14 bases stayed unmatched. CDR3 length equals 16 residues.

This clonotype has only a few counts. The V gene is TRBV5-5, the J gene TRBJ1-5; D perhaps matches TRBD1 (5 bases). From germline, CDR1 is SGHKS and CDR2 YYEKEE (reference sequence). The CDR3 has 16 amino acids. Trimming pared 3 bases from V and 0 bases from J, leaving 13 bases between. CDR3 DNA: TGTGCCAGCAGCTCCGGAGCGGGGCTTAGCAATCAGCCCCAGCATTTT. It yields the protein CASSSGAGLSNQPQHF.

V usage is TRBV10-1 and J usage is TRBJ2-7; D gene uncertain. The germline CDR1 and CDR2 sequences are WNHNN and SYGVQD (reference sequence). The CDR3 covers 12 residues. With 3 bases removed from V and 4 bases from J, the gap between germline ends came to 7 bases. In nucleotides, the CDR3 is TGCGCCAGCAGTGAAAGTCAGTACGAGCAGTACTTC. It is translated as CASSESQYEQYF.

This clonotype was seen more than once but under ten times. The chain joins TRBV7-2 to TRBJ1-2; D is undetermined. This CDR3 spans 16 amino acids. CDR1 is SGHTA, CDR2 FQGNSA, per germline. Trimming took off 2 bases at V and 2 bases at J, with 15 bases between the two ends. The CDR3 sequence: CASSLMGNTGNYGYTF. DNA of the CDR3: TGTGCCAGCAGCTTAATGGGAAATACGGGGAACTATGGCTACACCTTC.

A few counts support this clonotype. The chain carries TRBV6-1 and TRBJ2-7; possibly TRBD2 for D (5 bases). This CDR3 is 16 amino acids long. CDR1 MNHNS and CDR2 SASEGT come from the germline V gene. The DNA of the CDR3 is TGTGCCAGCAGTGAAGCTAGCCTGAACAGCGGCTACGAGCAGCACGTC. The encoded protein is CASSEASLNSGYEQHV.

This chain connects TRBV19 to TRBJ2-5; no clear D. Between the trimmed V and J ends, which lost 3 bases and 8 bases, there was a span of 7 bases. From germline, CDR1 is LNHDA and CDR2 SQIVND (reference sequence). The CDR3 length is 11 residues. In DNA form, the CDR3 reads TGTGCCAGTAGTATCCCCGGAACCCAGTACTTC. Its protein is CASSIPGTQYF.

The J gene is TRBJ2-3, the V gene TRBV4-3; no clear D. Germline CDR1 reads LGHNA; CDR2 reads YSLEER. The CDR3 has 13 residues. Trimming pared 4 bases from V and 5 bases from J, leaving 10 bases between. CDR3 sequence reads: CASSPQRRDTQYF. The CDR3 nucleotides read TGCGCCAGCAGCCCGCAGCGTAGAGATACGCAGTATTTT.

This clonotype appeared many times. CDR3 protein: CASTLGNFPYEQYV. For the CDR3, the DNA is TGTGCCAGCACCCTTGGCAACTTCCCCTACGAGCAGTACGTC. The chain recombines TRBV6-1 with TRBJ2-7; D gene ambiguous. V was shortened by 7 bases and J by 2 bases, with 15 bases between the two germline ends. Germline V CDR1 and CDR2: MNHNS, SASEGT. The CDR3 consists of 14 residues.

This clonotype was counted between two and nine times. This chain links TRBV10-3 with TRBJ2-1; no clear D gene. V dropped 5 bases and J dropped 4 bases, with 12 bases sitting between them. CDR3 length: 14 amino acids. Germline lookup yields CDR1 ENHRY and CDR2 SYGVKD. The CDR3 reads CAISPDGTYNEQFF. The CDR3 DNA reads TGTGCCATCAGTCCGGACGGAACGTACAATGAGCAGTTCTTC.

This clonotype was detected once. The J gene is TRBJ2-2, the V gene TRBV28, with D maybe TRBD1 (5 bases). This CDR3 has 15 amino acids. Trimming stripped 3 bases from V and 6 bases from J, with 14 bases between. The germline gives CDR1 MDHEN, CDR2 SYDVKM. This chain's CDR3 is CASSLAAQGAGELFF. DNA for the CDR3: TGTGCCAGCAGTTTGGCGGCTCAAGGGGCCGGGGAGCTGTTTTTT.

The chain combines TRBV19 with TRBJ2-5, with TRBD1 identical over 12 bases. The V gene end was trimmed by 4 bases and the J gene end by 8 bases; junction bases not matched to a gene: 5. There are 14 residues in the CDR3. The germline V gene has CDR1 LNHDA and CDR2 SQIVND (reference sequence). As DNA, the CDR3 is TGTGCCAGTAGTACGGGACAGGGGGCCGTTACCCAGTACTTC. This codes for CASSTGQGAVTQYF.

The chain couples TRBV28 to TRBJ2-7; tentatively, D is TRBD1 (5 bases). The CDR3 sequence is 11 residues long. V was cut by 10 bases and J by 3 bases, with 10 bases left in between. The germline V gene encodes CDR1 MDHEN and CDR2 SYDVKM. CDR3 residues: CATSGFYEQYF. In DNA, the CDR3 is TGTGCCACCTCAGGGTTCTACGAGCAGTACTTC.

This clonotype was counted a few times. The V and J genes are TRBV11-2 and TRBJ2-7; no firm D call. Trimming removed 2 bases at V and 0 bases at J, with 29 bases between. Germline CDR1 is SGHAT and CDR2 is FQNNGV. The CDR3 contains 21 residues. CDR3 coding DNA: TGTGCCAGCAGCTTATATGTAAGGACCGGGCAAGTAAACGCGGTCTCCTACGAGCAGTACTTC. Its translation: CASSLYVRTGQVNAVSYEQYF.

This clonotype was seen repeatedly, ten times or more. Here the CDR3 DNA reads TGTGCCAGCAGCCCGGGACCACCCCAAGAGACCCAGTACTTC. Its protein is CASSPGPPQETQYF. V usage is TRBV5-5 and J usage is TRBJ2-5; D is tentatively TRBD1 or TRBD2 (5 bases each). The germline CDR1 and CDR2 sequences are SGHKS and YYEKEE (reference sequence). The CDR3 runs to 14 residues. Trimming pared 4 bases from V and 1 base from J, leaving 11 bases between.

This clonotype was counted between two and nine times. The CDR3 DNA reads as TGTGCCAGCAGAAACAGGGATTTCGGAGAGACCCAGTACTTC. It encodes CASRNRDFGETQYF. V gene TRBV6-5 combines with J gene TRBJ2-5, with D perhaps TRBD1 (6 bases). Germline loops: CDR1 MNHEY, CDR2 SVGAGI. V was cut by 6 bases and J by 4 bases, with 15 bases left in between. The CDR3 sequence is 14 residues long.

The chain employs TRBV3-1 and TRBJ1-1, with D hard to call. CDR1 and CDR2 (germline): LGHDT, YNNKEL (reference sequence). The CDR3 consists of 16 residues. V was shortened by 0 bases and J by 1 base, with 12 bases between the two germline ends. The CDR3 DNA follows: TGTGCCAGCAGCCAAGAGGCTCTCGGGCCGAACACTGAAGCTTTCTTT. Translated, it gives CASSQEALGPNTEAFF.

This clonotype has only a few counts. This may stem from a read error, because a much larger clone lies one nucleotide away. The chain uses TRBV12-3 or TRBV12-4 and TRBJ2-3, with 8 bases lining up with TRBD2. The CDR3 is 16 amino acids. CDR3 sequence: CAGSLRAGGGTDTQYF. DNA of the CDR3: TGTGCCGGCAGTTTACGGGCGGGAGGAGGTACAGATACGCAGTATTTT.

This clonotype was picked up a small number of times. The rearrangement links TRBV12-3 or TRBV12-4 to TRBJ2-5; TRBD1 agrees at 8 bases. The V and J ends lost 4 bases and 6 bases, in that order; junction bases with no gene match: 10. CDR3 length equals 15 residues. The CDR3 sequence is CASSWGQVNGKTQYF. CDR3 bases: TGTGCCAGCAGTTGGGGACAGGTCAACGGAAAGACCCAGTACTTC.

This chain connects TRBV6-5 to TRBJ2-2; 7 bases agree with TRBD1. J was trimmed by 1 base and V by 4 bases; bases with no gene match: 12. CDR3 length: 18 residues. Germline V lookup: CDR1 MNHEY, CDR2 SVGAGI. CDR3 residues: CASSSPYRGPGNTGELFF. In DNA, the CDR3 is TGTGCCAGCAGTTCGCCGTACAGGGGCCCGGGGAACACCGGGGAGCTGTTTTTT.